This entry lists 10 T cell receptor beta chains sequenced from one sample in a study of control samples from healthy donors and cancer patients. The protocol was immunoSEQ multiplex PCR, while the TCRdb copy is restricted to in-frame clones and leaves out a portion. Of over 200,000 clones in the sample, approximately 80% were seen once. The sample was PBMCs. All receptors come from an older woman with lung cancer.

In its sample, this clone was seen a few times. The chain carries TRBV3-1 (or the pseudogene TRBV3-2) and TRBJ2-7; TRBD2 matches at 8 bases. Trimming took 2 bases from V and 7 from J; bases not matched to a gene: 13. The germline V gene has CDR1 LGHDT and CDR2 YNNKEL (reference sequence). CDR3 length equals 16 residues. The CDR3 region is CASSQSAGAGVREQYF. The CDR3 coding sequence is TGTGCCAGCAGCCAATCAGCGGGGGCCGGAGTGAGAGAGCAGTACTTC.

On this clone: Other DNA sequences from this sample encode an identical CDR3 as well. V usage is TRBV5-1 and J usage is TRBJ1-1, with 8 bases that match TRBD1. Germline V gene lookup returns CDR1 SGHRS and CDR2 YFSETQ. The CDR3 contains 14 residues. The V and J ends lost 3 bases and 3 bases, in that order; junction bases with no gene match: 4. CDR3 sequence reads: CASSSGTGDTEAFF. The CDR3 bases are TGCGCCAGCAGCTCAGGGACAGGCGACACTGAAGCTTTCTTT. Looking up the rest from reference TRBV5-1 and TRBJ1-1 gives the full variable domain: KAGVTQTPRYLIKTRGQQVTLSCSPISGHRSVSWYQQTPGQGLQFLFEYFSETQRNKGNFPGRFSGRQFSNSRSEMNVSTLELGDSALYLCASSSGTGDTEAFFGQGTRLTVV.

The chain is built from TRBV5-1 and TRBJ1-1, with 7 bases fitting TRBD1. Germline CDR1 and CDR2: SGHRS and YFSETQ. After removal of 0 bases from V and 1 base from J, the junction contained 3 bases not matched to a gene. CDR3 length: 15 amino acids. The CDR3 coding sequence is TGCGCCAGCAGCTTGGGGACAGGAAAGAACACTGAAGCTTTCTTT. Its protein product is CASSLGTGKNTEAFF.

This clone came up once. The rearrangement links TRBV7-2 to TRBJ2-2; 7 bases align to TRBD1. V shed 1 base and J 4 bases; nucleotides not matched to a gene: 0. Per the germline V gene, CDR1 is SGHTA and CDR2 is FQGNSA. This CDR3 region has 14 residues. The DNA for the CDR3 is TGTGCCAGCAGCTTAGGGACAGGCACCGGGGAGCTGTTTTTT. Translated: CASSLGTGTGELFF.

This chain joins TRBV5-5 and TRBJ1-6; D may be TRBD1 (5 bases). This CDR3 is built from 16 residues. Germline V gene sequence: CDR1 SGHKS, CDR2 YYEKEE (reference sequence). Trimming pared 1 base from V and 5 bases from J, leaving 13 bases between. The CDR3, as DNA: TGTGCCAGCAGCTTGACGGCAGGGCCCGATAATTCACCCCTCCACTTT. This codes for CASSLTAGPDNSPLHF.

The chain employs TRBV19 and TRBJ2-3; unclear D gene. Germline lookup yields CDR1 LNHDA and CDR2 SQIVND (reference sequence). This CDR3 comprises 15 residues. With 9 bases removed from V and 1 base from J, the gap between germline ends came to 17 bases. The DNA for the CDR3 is TGTGCCAGCGACTCAGTTAGGACCGGCACAGATACGCAGTATTTT. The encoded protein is CASDSVRTGTDTQYF.

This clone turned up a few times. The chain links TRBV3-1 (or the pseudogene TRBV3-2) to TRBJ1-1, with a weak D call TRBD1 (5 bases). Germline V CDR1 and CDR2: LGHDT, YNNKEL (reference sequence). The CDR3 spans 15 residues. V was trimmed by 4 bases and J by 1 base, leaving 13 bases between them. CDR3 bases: TGTGCCAGCAGCCTGACAGCGAGCCAGAACACTGAAGCTTTCTTT. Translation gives CASSLTASQNTEAFF.

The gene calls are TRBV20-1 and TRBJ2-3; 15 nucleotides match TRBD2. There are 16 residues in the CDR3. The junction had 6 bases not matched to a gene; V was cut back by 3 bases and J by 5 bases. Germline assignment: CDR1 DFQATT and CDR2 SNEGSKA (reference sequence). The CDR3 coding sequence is TGCAGTGCTAGTGGGACTAGCGGGGGGCCAGGAGATACGCAGTATTTT. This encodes CSASGTSGGPGDTQYF.

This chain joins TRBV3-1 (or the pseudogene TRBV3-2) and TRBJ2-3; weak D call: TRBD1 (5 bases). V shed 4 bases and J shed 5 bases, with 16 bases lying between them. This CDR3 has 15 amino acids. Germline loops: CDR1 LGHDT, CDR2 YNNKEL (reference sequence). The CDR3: CASSPSSIRGDTQYF. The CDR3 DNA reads TGTGCCAGCAGCCCGTCCTCGATAAGGGGAGATACGCAGTATTTT.

The DNA of the CDR3 is TGTGCCAGCAGCTCCGGGGGGGCCTCTGGAAACACCATATATTTT. Its translation is CASSSGGASGNTIYF. The chain links TRBV5-4 to TRBJ1-3; possible D gene TRBD1, 6 bases. The length of the CDR3 is 15 residues. CDR1 is SGHNT, CDR2 YYREEE, per germline (reference sequence). Trimming took 3 bases from V and 0 from J, leaving 10 bases between them. The entire variable domain, with the rest obtained from reference TRBV5-4 and TRBJ1-3, is as follows: ETGVTQSPTHLIKTRGQQVTLRCSSQSGHNTVSWYQQALGQGPQFIFQYYREEENGRGNFPPRFSGLQFPNYSSELNVNALELDDSALYLCASSSGGASGNTIYFGEGSWLTVV.